The rows below give T cell receptor beta chains drawn from one sample of a study of identical twins. TCRdb recomputed calls from the 5' RACE reads with MiXCR, one row per CDR3 protein. This table has under 400,000 distinct CDR3 sequences, approximately 8.8% appearing once. What was sequenced was naive T cells sorted from blood. The source is a woman in her 50s in good health. The CDR3 runs from the conserved cysteine through the conserved F or W. The order of the fields is clone size, D gene, J gene, CDR3 length, V gene, CDR3 protein, CDR3 DNA. The D gene is left open where the match is weak. Clone sizes are given selectively: once, few, many, or a class where the clone is expanded.

>many|.|TRBJ2-1|12|TRBV29-1
CSASPLYNEQFF
TGCAGCGCCAGTCCGCTCTACAATGAGCAGTTCTTC
>few|.|TRBJ2-3|13|TRBV5-6
CASKETITDTQYF
TGTGCCAGCAAGGAGACTATAACAGATACGCAGTATTTT
>many|.|TRBJ2-5|12|TRBV10-3
CATSTSSETQYF
TGTGCCACGTCGACTAGTTCAGAGACCCAGTACTTC
>.|.|TRBJ1-1|12|TRBV29-1
CSVAVFGTEAFF
TGCAGCGTTGCCGTGTTCGGCACTGAAGCTTTCTTT
>.|TRBD2|TRBJ2-1|16|TRBV7-8
CASSLVGPGGGNEQFF
TGTGCCAGCAGCTTAGTCGGTCCGGGAGGCGGAAATGAGCAGTTCTTC
>.|.|TRBJ2-3|15|TRBV12-5
CASSEASARTDTQYF
TGTGCTAGTTCAGAGGCTAGCGCCCGCACAGATACGCAGTATTTT
>.|.|TRBJ2-2|13|TRBV3-1
CASSQDPRGSCFF
.
>few|TRBD1|TRBJ2-7|16|TRBV5-6
CASRVARGTGNYEQYF
TGTGCCAGCAGGGTTGCGAGAGGGACAGGAAACTACGAGCAGTACTTC
>.|.|TRBJ2-3|15|TRBV12-3/TRBV12-4
CASSLRITEGDTQYF
TGTGCCAGCAGTCTCCGGATCACCGAGGGGGATACGCAGTATTTT
>.|TRBD2|TRBJ2-1|18|TRBV20-1
CSATSGEREGRINNEQFF
TGCAGTGCCACCTCAGGGGAGCGGGAGGGAAGAATCAACAATGAGCAGTTCTTC
>.|TRBD1|TRBJ1-2|15|TRBV24-1
CATSDDGTGGYGYTF
TGTGCCACCAGTGACGACGGGACAGGGGGCTATGGCTACACCTTC
>.|.|TRBJ2-7|14|TRBV3-1
CASSHSGQEAEQYF
TGTGCCAGCAGCCATTCGGGACAAGAGGCCGAGCAGTACTTC
>few|.|TRBJ2-3|11|TRBV10-3
CATLAGDTQYF
TGTGCCACACTGGCGGGGGATACGCAGTATTTT